The 3 T cell receptor beta chains in this list originate from one sample, sequenced in a study of shared clonotypes between healthy human individuals. Sequencing was performed with immunoSEQ multiplex PCR; in TCRdb, only in-frame clones are kept and a portion is missing. The repertoire holds about 2 million clones, with roughly 94% as singletons. What was sequenced was naive CD4+ T cells sorted from blood. The subset was: CD45RA+ positively selected. Receptor source: a man younger than 35 in good health.

J is TRBJ2-5 and V is TRBV9, with D maybe TRBD2 (5 bases). The CDR3 runs to 14 residues. V was cut by 1 base and J by 5 bases, with 12 bases left in between. Germline V gene sequence: CDR1 SGDLS, CDR2 YYNGEE. The CDR3 is CASSVSSSPETQYF. In DNA, the CDR3 is TGTGCCAGCAGCGTATCGTCTAGCCCGGAGACCCAGTACTTC.

The V and J genes are TRBV10-3 and TRBJ2-1, with TRBD1 identical over 10 bases. Germline V gene lookup returns CDR1 ENHRY and CDR2 SYGVKD. Unmatched junction bases numbered 4, after V lost 7 bases and J lost 1 base. The CDR3 runs 15 residues. The CDR3, as DNA: TGTGCCATCAAAAGGGACAGGGGATCCTACAATGAGCAGTTCTTC. Its translation is CAIKRDRGSYNEQFF.

This chain connects TRBV10-3 to TRBJ1-1; D perhaps matches TRBD1 (5 bases). V was trimmed by 8 bases and J by 4 bases, leaving 14 bases between them. The CDR3 runs to 13 residues. Looked up from germline, CDR1 is ENHRY and CDR2 is SYGVKD. CDR3 protein: CAIGLGAGTEAFF. CDR3 nucleotide sequence: TGTGCCATCGGACTAGGGGCTGGCACTGAAGCTTTCTTT.